This record concerns one T cell receptor beta chain sequence. The data stem from a study of cytomegalovirus exposure and HLA in healthy donors. Data came from immunoSEQ multiplex PCR; TCRdb stores just in-frame clones and leaves some out. The sample has about 140,000 clones; 85% to 90% are singletons. Germline values: CDR1 WNHNN, CDR2 SYGVQD (reference sequence). V was trimmed by 6 bases and J by 3 bases, leaving 18 bases between them. This CDR3 is built from 15 residues. Source material: PBMCs. The clonotype comes from a man aged 18 to 29 in good health and CMV-seronegative. The chain is built from TRBV10-1 and TRBJ2-7, with a weak D call TRBD2 (7 bases). CDR3 bases: TGCGCCAGCAGGTTTGATGGGAGGGACATCTACGAGCAGTACTTC. It translates to CASRFDGRDIYEQYF.